This T cell receptor beta chain was documented in a study of shared clonotypes between healthy human individuals. At the level of the study: Ranging from 18 to 49 in age, donors were a couple of women and a few men. For every donor, three CD4 naive, three CD4 memory, two CD8 naive and one CD8 memory plates were used.

CDR3 length: 14 residues. Trimming removed 5 bases at V and 2 bases at J, with 13 bases between. Germline CDR1 and CDR2: SNHLY and FYNNEI. In this sample, this clone turned up once. As yet, its antigen is unknown. The assay was immunoSEQ multiplex PCR, and TCRdb's table has in-frame clones only and misses some. Here the sample spans about 2.5 million clones, under 95% being singletons. The study's findings and limits: Few donors limited the genetic and exposure-history diversity represented.

This receptor was obtained from a man aged 18 to 30 in good health. Some clones in this sample may be carry-over from other donors' samples. Sample: naive CD4+ T cells from PBMCs. Subset of the sample: CD45RA+ positively selected. V and J are TRBV2 and TRBJ2-7; possibly TRBD1 for D (6 bases). CDR3 protein: CASSRRTAPYEQYF. CDR3 nucleotide sequence: TGTGCCAGCAGTCGGAGGACAGCCCCCTACGAGCAGTACTTC.